The clone carrying this T cell receptor beta chain was counted ten times or more. The germline V gene has CDR1 LNHDA and CDR2 SQIVND (reference sequence). V was clipped by 5 bases and J by 3 bases, with 16 bases between them. The CDR3 sequence is 15 residues long. This entry comes from a study of T cells in Graves' hyperthyroidism and ophthalmopathy. Across the whole study: Peripheral blood was acquired at first diagnosis, ahead of any therapy whatsoever.

The study left out patients who had uncontrolled infection, other autoimmune disease, pregnancy or lactation. RNA transcripts provided the source from which TCR beta CDR3 regions were amplified. First-round RT-PCR of the TCR CDR3 relied on the HTBI primer set. From the multiplex PCR reads, TCRdb called clonotypes with MiXCR, one entry per CDR3 protein. The sample contains 550,000 to 600,000 distinct CDR3 sequences, 14% of which appear only once. Sequenced input: blood. The chain uses TRBV19 and TRBJ1-1; possibly TRBD1 for D (6 bases). The receptor's source is a young woman with Graves' ophthalmopathy. The CDR3 DNA reads TGTGCCAGTAGTGTCTGGGACACCGGGCACACTGAAGCTTTCTTT. Protein: CASSVWDTGHTEAFF.